This T cell receptor beta chain appears in the sequencing data of a study of control samples from healthy donors and cancer patients. Profiled with immunoSEQ multiplex PCR; TCRdb holds only in-frame clones, not every one. The sample holds 95,000 to 150,000 clones, approximately 90% seen once. The V and J ends lost 6 bases and 1 base respectively, with 4 bases between them. Germline V lookup: CDR1 LNHDA, CDR2 SQIVND (reference sequence). This CDR3 comprises 13 residues. The sequencing sample was made of blood. This sequence was found in a woman younger than 30 in good health. The chain links TRBV19 to TRBJ2-6; D unclear. CDR3 amino acids: CASSPSGANVLTF. DNA for the CDR3: TGTGCCAGTAGCCCATCTGGGGCCAACGTCCTGACTTTC.